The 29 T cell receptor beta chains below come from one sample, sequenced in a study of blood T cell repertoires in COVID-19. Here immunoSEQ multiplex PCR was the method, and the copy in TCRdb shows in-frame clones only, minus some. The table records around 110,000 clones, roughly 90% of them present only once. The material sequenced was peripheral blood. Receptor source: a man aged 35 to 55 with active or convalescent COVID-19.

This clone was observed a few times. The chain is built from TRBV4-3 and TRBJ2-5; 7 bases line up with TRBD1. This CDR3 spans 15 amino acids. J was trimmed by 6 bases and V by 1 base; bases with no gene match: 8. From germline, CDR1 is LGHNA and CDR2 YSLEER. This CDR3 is CASSQAVQGFQTQYF. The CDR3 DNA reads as TGCGCCAGCAGCCAAGCCGTACAGGGGTTTCAGACCCAGTACTTC.

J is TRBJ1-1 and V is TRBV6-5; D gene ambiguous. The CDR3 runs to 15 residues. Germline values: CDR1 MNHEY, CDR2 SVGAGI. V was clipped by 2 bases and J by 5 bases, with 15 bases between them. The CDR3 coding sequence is TGTGCCAGCAGTTACGATTTAGGAGGCGGGACTGAAGCTTTCTTT. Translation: CASSYDLGGGTEAFF.

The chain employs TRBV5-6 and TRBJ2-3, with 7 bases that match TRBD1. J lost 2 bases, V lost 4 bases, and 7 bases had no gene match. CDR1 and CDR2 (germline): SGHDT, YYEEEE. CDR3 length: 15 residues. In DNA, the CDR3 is TGTGCCAGCAGCCCACCGGGACAGCTCACAGATACGCAGTATTTT. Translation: CASSPPGQLTDTQYF.

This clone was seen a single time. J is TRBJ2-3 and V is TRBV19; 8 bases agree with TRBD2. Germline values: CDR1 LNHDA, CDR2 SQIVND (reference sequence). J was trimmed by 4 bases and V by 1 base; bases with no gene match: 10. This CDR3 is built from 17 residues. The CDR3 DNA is TGTGCCAGTAGTATAGGCCTACTAGCGGTATCGCCAGATACGCAGTATTTT. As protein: CASSIGLLAVSPDTQYF.

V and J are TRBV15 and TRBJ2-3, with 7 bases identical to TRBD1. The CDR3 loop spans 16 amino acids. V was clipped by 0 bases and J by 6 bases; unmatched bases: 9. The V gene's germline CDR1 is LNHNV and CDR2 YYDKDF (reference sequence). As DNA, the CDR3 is TGTGCCACCAGCAGAGATAGAGTCGAGGGGGCGGATACGCAGTATTTT. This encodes CATSRDRVEGADTQYF. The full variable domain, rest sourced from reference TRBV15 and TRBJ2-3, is DAMVIQNPRYQVTQFGKPVTLSCSQTLNHNVMYWYQQKSSQAPKLLFHYYDKDFNNEADTPDNFQSRRPNTSFCFLDIRSPGLGDTAMYLCATSRDRVEGADTQYFGPGTRLTVL.

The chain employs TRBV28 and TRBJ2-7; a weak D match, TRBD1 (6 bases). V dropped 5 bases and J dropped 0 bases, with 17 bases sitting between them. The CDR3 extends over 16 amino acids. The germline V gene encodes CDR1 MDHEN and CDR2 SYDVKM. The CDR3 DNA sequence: TGTGCCAGCAGTACCGCAGGGGTTCCCTCCTCCTACGAGCAGTACTTC. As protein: CASSTAGVPSSYEQYF.

The CDR3: CASSYSGLFTDTQYF. Here the CDR3 DNA reads TGTGCCAGCAGCTATAGCGGGTTATTCACAGATACGCAGTATTTT. The chain is built from TRBV6-5 and TRBJ2-3; 7 positions match TRBD2. Germline loops: CDR1 MNHEY, CDR2 SVGAGI. The CDR3 length is 15 residues. After removal of 6 bases from V and 2 bases from J, the junction contained 8 bases not matched to a gene.

The CDR3 DNA is TGTGCCACCAGTAATCGTGAAAAACTGTTTTTT. It yields the protein CATSNREKLFF. V is TRBV24-1 and J is TRBJ1-4; D unclear. The length of the CDR3 is 11 residues. Germline values: CDR1 KGHDR, CDR2 SFDVKD. V lost 6 bases and J lost 7, with 5 bases in between.

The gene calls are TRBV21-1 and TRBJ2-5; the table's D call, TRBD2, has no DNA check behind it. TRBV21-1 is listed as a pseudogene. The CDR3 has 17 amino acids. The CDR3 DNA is TGTGCCAGCAGCAAAGGGGCGGTAGCGGGAGGGTTAGGGACCCAGTACTTC. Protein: CASSKGAVAGGLGTQYF.

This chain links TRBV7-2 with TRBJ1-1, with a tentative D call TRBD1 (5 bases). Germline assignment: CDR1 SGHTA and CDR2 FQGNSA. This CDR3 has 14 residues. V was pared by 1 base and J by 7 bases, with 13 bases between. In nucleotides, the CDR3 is TGTGCCAGCAGCTTAGGGGGCGGTAGAGATGAAGCTTTCTTT. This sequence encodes CASSLGGGRDEAFF.

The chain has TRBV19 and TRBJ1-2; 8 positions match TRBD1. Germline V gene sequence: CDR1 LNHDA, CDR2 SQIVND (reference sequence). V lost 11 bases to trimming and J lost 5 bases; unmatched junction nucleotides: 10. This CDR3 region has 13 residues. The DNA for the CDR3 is TGTGCCGCCGCCGGCAGGGGGCTATATGGCTACACCTTC. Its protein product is CAAAGRGLYGYTF.

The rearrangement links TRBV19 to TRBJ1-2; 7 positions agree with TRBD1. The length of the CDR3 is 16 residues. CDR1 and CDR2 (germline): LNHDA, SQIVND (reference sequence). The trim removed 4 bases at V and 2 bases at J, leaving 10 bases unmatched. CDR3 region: CASSTTQGQMNYGYTF. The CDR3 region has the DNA TGTGCCAGTAGTACAACTCAGGGACAGATGAACTATGGCTACACCTTC.

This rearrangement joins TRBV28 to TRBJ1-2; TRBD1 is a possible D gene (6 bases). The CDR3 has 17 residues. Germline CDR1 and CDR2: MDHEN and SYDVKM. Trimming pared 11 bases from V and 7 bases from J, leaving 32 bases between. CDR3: CAVLGGPDTNQVGGYTF. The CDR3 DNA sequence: TGTGCCGTCCTAGGGGGACCCGACACCAACCAAGTGGGTGGCTACACCTTC.

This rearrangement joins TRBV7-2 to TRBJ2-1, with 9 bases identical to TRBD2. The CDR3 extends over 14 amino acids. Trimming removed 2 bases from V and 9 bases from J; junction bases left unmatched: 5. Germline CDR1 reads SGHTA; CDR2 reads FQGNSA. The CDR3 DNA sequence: TGTGCCAGCAGCTTAACTAGCGGGCCAATTGAGCAGTTCTTC. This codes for CASSLTSGPIEQFF.

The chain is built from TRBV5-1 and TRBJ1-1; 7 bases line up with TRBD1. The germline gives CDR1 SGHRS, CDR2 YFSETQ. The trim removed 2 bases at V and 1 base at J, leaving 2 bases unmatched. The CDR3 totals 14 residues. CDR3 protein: CASSLGTANTEAFF. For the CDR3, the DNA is TGCGCCAGCAGCTTAGGGACAGCGAACACTGAAGCTTTCTTT.

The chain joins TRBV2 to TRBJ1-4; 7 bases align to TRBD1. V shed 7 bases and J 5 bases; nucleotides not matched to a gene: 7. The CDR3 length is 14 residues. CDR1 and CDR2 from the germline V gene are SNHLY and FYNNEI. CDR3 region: CASNRQGANEKLFF. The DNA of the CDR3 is TGTGCCAGCAATCGACAGGGCGCCAATGAAAAACTGTTTTTT. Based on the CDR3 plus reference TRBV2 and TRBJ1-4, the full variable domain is EPEVTQTPSHQVTQMGQEVILRCVPISNHLYFYWYRQILGQKVEFLVSFYNNEISEKSEIFDDQFSVERPDGSNFTLKIRSTKLEDSAMYFCASNRQGANEKLFFGSGTQLSVL.

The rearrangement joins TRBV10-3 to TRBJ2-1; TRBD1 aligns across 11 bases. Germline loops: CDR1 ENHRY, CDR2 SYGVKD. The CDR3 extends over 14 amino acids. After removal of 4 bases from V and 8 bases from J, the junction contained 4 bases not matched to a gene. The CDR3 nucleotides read TGTGCCATCAGTGCGGACAGGGGGCAGGATGAGCAGTTCTTC. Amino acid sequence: CAISADRGQDEQFF.

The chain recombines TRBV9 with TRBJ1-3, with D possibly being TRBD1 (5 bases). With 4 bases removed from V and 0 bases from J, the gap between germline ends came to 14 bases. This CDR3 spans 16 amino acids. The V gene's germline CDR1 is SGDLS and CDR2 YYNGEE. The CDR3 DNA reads TGTGCCAGCAGCTTTGGACACCAGAGCTCTGGAAACACCATATATTTT. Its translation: CASSFGHQSSGNTIYF.

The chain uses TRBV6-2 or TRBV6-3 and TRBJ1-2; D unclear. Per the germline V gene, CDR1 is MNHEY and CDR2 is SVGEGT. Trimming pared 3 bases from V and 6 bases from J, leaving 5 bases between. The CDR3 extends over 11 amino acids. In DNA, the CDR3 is TGTGCCAGCAGTTATCGTGATGGCTACACCTTC. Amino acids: CASSYRDGYTF.

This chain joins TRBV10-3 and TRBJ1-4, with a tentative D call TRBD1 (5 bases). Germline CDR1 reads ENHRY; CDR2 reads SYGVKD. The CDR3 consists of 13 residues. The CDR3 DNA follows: TGTGCGTCAGGGTTAGCAGCTAATGAAAAACTGTTTTTT. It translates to CASGLAANEKLFF.

The CDR3 is CASSQDQMYGYTF. The CDR3 DNA reads TGCGCCAGCAGCCAAGATCAAATGTATGGCTACACCTTC. V and J are TRBV4-3 and TRBJ1-2; no firm D call. The CDR3 has 13 amino acids. V was shortened by 0 bases and J by 5 bases, with 7 bases between the two germline ends. The germline V gene encodes CDR1 LGHNA and CDR2 YSLEER.

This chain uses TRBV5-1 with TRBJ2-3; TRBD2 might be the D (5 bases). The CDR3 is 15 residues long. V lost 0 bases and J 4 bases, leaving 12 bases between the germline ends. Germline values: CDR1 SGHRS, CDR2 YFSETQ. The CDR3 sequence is CASSLAGIISDTQYF. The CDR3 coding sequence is TGCGCCAGCAGCTTGGCGGGAATCATCTCAGATACGCAGTATTTT.

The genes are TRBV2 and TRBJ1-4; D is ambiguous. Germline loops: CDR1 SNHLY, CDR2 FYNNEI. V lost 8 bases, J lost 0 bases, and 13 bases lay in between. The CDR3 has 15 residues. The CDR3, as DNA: TGTGCCAGCCTAGACGGCTTTGCAACTAATGAAAAACTGTTTTTT. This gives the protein CASLDGFATNEKLFF.

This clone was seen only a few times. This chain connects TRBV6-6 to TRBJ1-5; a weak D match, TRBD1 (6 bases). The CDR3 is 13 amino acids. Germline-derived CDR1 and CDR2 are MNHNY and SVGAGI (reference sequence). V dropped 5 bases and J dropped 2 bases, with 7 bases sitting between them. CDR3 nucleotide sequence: TGTGCCAGCAGTCCAGGGGGCAATCAGCCCCAGCATTTT. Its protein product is CASSPGGNQPQHF.

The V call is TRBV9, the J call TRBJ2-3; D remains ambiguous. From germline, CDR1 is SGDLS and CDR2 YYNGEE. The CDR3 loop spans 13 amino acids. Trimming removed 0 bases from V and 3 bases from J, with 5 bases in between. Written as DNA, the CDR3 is TGTGCCAGCAGCGTAGGCCGGACAGATACGCAGTATTTT. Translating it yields CASSVGRTDTQYF.

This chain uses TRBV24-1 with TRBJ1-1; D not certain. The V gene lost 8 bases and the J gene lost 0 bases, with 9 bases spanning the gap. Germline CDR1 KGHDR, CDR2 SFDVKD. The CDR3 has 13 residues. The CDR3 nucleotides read TGTGCCACCACCAGCGACTTGAACACTGAAGCTTTCTTT. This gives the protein CATTSDLNTEAFF.

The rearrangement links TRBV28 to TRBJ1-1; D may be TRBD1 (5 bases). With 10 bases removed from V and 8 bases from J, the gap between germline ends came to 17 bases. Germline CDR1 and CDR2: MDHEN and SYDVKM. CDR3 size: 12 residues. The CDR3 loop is CATYRTSYEAFF. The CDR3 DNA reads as TGTGCCACCTATAGGACATCCTACGAAGCTTTCTTT.

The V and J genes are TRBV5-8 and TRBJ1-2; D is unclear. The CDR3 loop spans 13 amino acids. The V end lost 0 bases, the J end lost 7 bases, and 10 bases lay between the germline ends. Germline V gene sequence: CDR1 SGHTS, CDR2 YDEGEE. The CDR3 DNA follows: TGTGCCAGCAGCTTGGCCCATGGAGTTGGCTACACCTTC. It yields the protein CASSLAHGVGYTF.

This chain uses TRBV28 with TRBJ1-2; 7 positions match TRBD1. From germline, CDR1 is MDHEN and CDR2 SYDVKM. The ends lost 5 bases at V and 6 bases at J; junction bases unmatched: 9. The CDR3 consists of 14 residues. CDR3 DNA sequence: TGTGCCAGCAGTCCATTCCCAGGGGGTAATGGCTACACCTTC. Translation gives CASSPFPGGNGYTF.